These 7 T cell receptor beta chains share one sample of origin, sequenced in a study of OX40 agonist ivuxolimab in advanced cancers. Clones were sequenced by immunoSEQ multiplex PCR, and TCRdb holds only the in-frame ones, with some missing. The table has some 85,000 clones, roughly nine tenths seen once; the top ten hold 1.5% to 2%. The specimen comprised CD4+ or CD8+ T cells sorted from blood, sampled in a trial of the OX40 agonist ivuxolimab. The receptors originated from an adult with an advanced solid tumor such as melanoma, head and neck, liver or kidney cancer.

The J gene is TRBJ2-1, the V gene TRBV18; no clear D gene. V lost 2 bases to trimming and J lost 4 bases, with 12 bases between them. Germline assignment: CDR1 KGHSH and CDR2 LQKENI. The CDR3 is 15 amino acids. In DNA, the CDR3 is TGTGCCAGCTCACCAAGTCCAACCCCTTACAATGAGCAGTTCTTC. As protein: CASSPSPTPYNEQFF.

The CDR3 region is CASSVSHLTYEQYF. CDR3 coding DNA: TGTGCCAGCAGCGTATCCCATCTGACCTACGAGCAGTACTTC. The chain combines TRBV9 with TRBJ2-7, with D unresolved. The CDR3 has 14 amino acids. Germline CDR1 SGDLS, CDR2 YYNGEE. The ends were cut back, 1 base at V and 2 bases at J, with 10 bases in the middle.

This clone appeared once. The J gene is TRBJ1-2, the V gene TRBV5-4; tentatively, D is TRBD1 (5 bases). CDR3 length: 15 residues. Trimming took 1 base from V and 5 from J, leaving 15 bases between them. Germline CDR1 and CDR2: SGHNT and YYREEE (reference sequence). The DNA of the CDR3 is TGTGCCAGCAGCTTGATGGGGTCAGACAGATATGGCTACACCTTC. This sequence encodes CASSLMGSDRYGYTF.

This clone was counted once. This chain uses TRBV6-5 with TRBJ2-5, with 9 positions matching TRBD2. J gave up 4 bases and V 4 bases, and 4 bases lay outside the gene matches. The germline gives CDR1 MNHEY, CDR2 SVGAGI. The CDR3 contains 14 residues. This chain's CDR3 is CASSSQLAGETQYF. The CDR3 DNA sequence: TGTGCCAGCAGTTCCCAACTAGCGGGAGAGACCCAGTACTTC.

The chain uses TRBV20-1 and TRBJ2-7; weak D call: TRBD2 (5 bases). In germline, CDR1 is DFQATT, CDR2 SNEGSKA (reference sequence). The CDR3 extends over 11 amino acids. V shed 2 bases and J shed 5 bases, with 7 bases lying between them. CDR3 sequence reads: CSARKGDEQYF. As DNA, the CDR3 is TGCAGTGCTAGAAAGGGAGACGAGCAGTACTTC.

V usage is TRBV6-5 and J usage is TRBJ2-1; 8 nucleotides line up with TRBD1. Germline CDR1 MNHEY, CDR2 SVGAGI. The V and J ends lost 2 bases and 9 bases, in that order; junction bases with no gene match: 9. This CDR3 has 15 residues. The CDR3: CASSYSDRGWGEQFF. The CDR3 DNA is TGTGCCAGCAGTTACAGTGACAGGGGTTGGGGTGAGCAGTTCTTC.

This chain joins TRBV2 and TRBJ2-2; TRBD2 matches 9 bases. V dropped 6 bases and J dropped 2; count of bases not matched to a gene: 4. CDR3 length equals 15 residues. The germline gives CDR1 SNHLY, CDR2 FYNNEI. The CDR3 is CASRRLAGNTGELFF. In DNA form, the CDR3 reads TGTGCCAGCAGACGGCTAGCGGGAAACACCGGGGAGCTGTTTTTT.